This entry lists 12 T cell receptor beta chains sequenced from one sample in a study of blood T cells in healthy people across ages. Using a J-beta primer mix together with a sample-barcoded 5' primer, a second PCR was run for 7 to 11 cycles. TCRdb ran MiXCR on the 5' RACE reads and lists one entry per CDR3 protein. In the table there are 1.2 million to 1.5 million distinct CDR3 sequences, roughly 40% of which are singletons. Sequencing was performed on blood. The receptors were gathered from a woman aged 18-35 years in good health.

This clonotype was picked up a small number of times. J is TRBJ1-2 and V is TRBV27, with D tentatively TRBD1 (5 bases). Germline V gene sequence: CDR1 MNHEY, CDR2 SMNVEV (reference sequence). The CDR3 length is 14 residues. The V gene lost 7 bases and the J gene lost 7 bases, with 19 bases spanning the gap. CDR3 residues: CASTPGVGAGGYTF. CDR3 nucleotide sequence: TGTGCCAGCACCCCGGGGGTAGGGGCGGGTGGCTACACCTTC.

This clonotype has a handful of counts. The chain uses TRBV20-1 and TRBJ1-2; the match to TRBD1 covers 10 bases. Germline loops: CDR1 DFQATT, CDR2 SNEGSKA (reference sequence). This CDR3 comprises 14 residues. V was pared by 6 bases and J by 1 base, with 5 bases of the junction left unmatched. Here the CDR3 reads CSAAGTGVNYGYTF. As DNA, the CDR3 is TGCAGTGCGGCCGGGACAGGGGTTAACTATGGCTACACCTTC.

This chain connects TRBV18 to TRBJ2-5; D is perhaps TRBD2 (5 bases). Germline V gives CDR1 KGHSH, CDR2 LQKENI. Trimming removed 3 bases at V and 3 bases at J, with 8 bases between. CDR3 length equals 13 residues. CDR3 nucleotides: TGTGCCAGCTCACCGACTACCGAAGAGACCCAGTACTTC. Its protein product is CASSPTTEETQYF.

V usage is TRBV2 and J usage is TRBJ1-5, with D possibly TRBD1 on 5 matching bases. The V end was cut by 5 bases, the J end by 3 bases, with 17 bases between. Germline V gene lookup returns CDR1 SNHLY and CDR2 FYNNEI. CDR3 length: 16 residues. DNA of the CDR3: TGTGCCAGCAGTTTCCCAGGGAGGGCCAACAATCAGCCCCAGCATTTT. It specifies CASSFPGRANNQPQHF.

In its sample, this clonotype was seen a few times. The chain recombines TRBV4-1 with TRBJ2-1; D is undetermined. Trimming took 1 base from V and 7 from J, leaving 11 bases between them. CDR1 and CDR2 (germline): MGHRA, YSYEKL. The CDR3 has 14 amino acids. As DNA, the CDR3 is TGCGCCAGCAGCCAAGGGGTGAGGAATAATGAGCAGTTCTTC. This encodes CASSQGVRNNEQFF.

The V gene is TRBV20-1, the J gene TRBJ2-1; D not certain. The CDR3 length is 14 residues. Germline V gene data show CDR1 as DFQATT and CDR2 as SNEGSKA (reference sequence). The V end lost 6 bases, the J end lost 7 bases, and 19 bases lay between the germline ends. The CDR3, as DNA: TGCAGTGCCCGCGGTAGGAGTGAAAGTAATGAGCAGTTCTTC. It codes for CSARGRSESNEQFF.

This clonotype was picked up many times. V gene TRBV6-5 combines with J gene TRBJ1-5; TRBD1 matches 8 bases. With V trimmed by 6 bases and J by 5 bases, 0 bases remained unmatched. Germline lookup yields CDR1 MNHEY and CDR2 SVGAGI. There are 12 residues in the CDR3. CDR3 nucleotide sequence: TGTGCCAGCAGACAGGGGGATCAGCCCCAGCATTTT. This gives the protein CASRQGDQPQHF.

This clonotype has only one observation. This chain uses TRBV2 with TRBJ2-5; 7 nucleotides align to TRBD2. Looked up from germline, CDR1 is SNHLY and CDR2 is FYNNEI. The J segment lost 11 bases and the V segment lost 6 bases, leaving 18 bases of the junction unmatched. This CDR3 is 15 amino acids long. The CDR3 DNA is TGTGCCAGCAGGACCCTGGGAAGGACTAGAGTAGCACAGTACTTC. This encodes CASRTLGRTRVAQYF. Using reference TRBV2 and TRBJ2-5 for the parts outside the CDR3, the full variable domain is EPEVTQTPSHQVTQMGQEVILRCVPISNHLYFYWYRQILGQKVEFLVSFYNNEISEKSEIFDDQFSVERPDGSNFTLKIRSTKLEDSAMYFCASRTLGRTRVAQYFGPGTRLLVL.

This clonotype was observed a few times. The V call is TRBV14, the J call TRBJ1-2; no reliable D call. The CDR3 extends over 13 amino acids. Germline CDR1 reads SGHDN; CDR2 reads FVKESK. Trimming removed 3 bases at V and 4 bases at J, with 9 bases between. The CDR3 nucleotides read TGTGCCAGCAGCCATGGTGGGTCCTATGGCTACACCTTC. Its translation is CASSHGGSYGYTF.

The gene calls are TRBV6-1 and TRBJ2-2; the D gene is possibly TRBD2 (5 bases). Trimming left V 6 bases short and J 4 bases short, with 12 bases between. The CDR3 extends over 14 amino acids. Per the germline V gene, CDR1 is MNHNS and CDR2 is SASEGT. CDR3 loop: CASSEGWGTGELFF. The CDR3 region has the DNA TGTGCCAGCAGCGAGGGATGGGGCACCGGGGAGCTGTTTTTT.

The chain employs TRBV5-1 and TRBJ2-1; a possible D gene is TRBD1 (6 bases). The DNA end lines up better with TRBJ2-7; the J call may be wrong. Per germline, CDR1 SGHRS and CDR2 YFSETQ. The CDR3 is 16 residues long. This chain's CDR3 is CASSLGDRKSYNEQYF. In DNA form, the CDR3 reads TGCGCCAGCAGCTTGGGTGACAGGAAGTCCTACAATGAGCAGTACTTC.

The V call is TRBV11-1, the J call TRBJ1-1, with unresolved D. CDR3 length equals 17 residues. V dropped 5 bases and J dropped 2 bases, with 21 bases sitting between them. The germline V gene encodes CDR1 SGHAT and CDR2 FQDESV (reference sequence). The CDR3 protein is CASSLTSFSSKNTEAFF. The CDR3 region has the DNA TGTGCCAGCAGCCTGACTAGTTTTTCCTCAAAAAACACTGAAGCTTTCTTT.